Sequencing of this T cell receptor beta chain was carried out in a study of cytomegalovirus exposure and HLA in healthy donors. Study outcomes and limitations: A link between a missense DCLRE1C variant and TCR beta V- and J-gene trimming emerged from a later analysis. For most TCR beta V segments, an earlier analysis put the productive rate at about 87% or about 30% of the time.

Germline V CDR1 and CDR2: MGHDK, SYGVNS. The germline V and J ends were trimmed by 3 bases and 13 bases, with 9 bases remaining between them. The CDR3 covers 11 residues. On this clone itself: The antigen is undetermined.

Primers for the PCR totalled 60 Vbeta and 13 Jbeta. Produced via immunoSEQ multiplex PCR; TCRdb's table is partial and in-frame only. The data hold some 100,000 clones, with around 74% observed a single time. This sequence joins TRBV25-1 and TRBJ1-4; possible D gene TRBD1, 5 bases. The sequencing input was PBMCs. The TCR sequence derives from a woman aged 35 to 49 in good health and CMV-seronegative. This chain's CDR3 is CASSDGGTLFF. CDR3 DNA sequence: TGTGCCAGCAGTGACGGGGGGACACTGTTTTTT.